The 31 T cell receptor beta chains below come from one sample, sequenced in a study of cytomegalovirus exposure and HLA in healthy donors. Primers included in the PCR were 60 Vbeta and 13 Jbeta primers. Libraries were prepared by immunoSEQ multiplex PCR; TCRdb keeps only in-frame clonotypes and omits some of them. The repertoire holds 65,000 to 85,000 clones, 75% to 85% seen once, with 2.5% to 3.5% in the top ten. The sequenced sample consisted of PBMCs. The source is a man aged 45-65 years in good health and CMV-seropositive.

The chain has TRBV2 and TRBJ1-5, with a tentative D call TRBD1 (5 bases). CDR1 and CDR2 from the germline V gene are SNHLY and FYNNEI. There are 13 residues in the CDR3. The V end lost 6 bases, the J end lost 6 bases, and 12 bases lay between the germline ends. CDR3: CASSPRGTQPQHF. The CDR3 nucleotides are TGTGCCAGCAGCCCCCGGGGGACTCAGCCCCAGCATTTT.

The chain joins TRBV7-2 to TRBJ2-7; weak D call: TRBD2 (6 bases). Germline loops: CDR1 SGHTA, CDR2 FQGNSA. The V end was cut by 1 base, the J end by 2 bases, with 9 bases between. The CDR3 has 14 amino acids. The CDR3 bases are TGTGCCAGCAGCTTAGGGGGGGTTACCTACGAGCAGTACTTC. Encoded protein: CASSLGGVTYEQYF.

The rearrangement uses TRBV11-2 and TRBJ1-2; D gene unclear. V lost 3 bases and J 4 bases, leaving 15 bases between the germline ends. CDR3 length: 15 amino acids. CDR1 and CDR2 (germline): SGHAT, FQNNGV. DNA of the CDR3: TGTGCCAGCAGCTTGGAGCCATCCCCGGGCTATGGCTACACCTTC. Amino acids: CASSLEPSPGYGYTF.

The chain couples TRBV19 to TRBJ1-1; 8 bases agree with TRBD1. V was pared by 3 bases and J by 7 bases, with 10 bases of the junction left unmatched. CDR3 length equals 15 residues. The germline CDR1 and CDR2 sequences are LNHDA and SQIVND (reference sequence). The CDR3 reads CASSMIGRGLGEAFF. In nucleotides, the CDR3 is TGTGCCAGTAGTATGATCGGCAGGGGGCTTGGTGAAGCTTTCTTT.

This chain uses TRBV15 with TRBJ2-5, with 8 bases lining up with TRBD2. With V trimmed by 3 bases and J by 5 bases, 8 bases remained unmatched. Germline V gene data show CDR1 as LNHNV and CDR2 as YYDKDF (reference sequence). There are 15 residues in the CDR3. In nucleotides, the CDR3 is TGTGCCACCAGCAGCGCAGCGGGAGTGGGCGAGACCCAGTACTTC. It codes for CATSSAAGVGETQYF.

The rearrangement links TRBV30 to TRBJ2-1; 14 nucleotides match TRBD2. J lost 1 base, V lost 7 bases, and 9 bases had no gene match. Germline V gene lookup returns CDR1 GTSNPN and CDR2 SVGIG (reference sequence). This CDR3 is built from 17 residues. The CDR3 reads CALSGTSGSGSYNEQFF. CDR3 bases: TGTGCCTTAAGCGGGACTAGCGGGAGTGGGTCCTACAATGAGCAGTTCTTC.

The DNA for the CDR3 is TGTGCCAGTAGGGACAGGGGGCGGGAGGAACCCCTCCACTTT. The encoded protein is CASRDRGREEPLHF. The chain recombines TRBV19 with TRBJ1-6; 11 bases align to TRBD1. Losses at the gene ends were 6 bases for V and 12 bases for J; bases not matched to a gene: 7. Germline CDR1 and CDR2: LNHDA and SQIVND (reference sequence). The CDR3 runs 14 residues. Complete variable domain (other parts from reference TRBV19 and TRBJ1-6): DGGITQSPKYLFRKEGQNVTLSCEQNLNHDAMYWYRQDPGQGLRLIYYSQIVNDFQKGDIAEGYSVSREKKESFPLTVTSAQKNPTAFYLCASRDRGREEPLHFGNGTRLTVT.

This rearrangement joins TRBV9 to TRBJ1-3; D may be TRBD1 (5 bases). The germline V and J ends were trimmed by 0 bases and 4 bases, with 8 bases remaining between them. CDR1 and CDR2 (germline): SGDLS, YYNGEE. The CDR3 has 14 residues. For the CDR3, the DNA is TGTGCCAGCAGCGTAGACAGGCCCGGAAACACCATATATTTT. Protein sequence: CASSVDRPGNTIYF.

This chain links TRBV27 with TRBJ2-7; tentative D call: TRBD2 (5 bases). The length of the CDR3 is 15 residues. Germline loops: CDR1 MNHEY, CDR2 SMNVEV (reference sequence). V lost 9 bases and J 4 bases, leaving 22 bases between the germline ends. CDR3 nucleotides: TGTGCCAGACCGTCTTATCAGAAGAGAGGGTACGAGCAGTACTTC. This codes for CARPSYQKRGYEQYF.

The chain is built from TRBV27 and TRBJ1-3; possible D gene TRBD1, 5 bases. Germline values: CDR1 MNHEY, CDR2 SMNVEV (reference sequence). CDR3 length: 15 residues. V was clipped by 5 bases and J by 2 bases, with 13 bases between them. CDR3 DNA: TGTGCCAGCAGTAAGGCGCAGGGCACTGGAAACACCATATATTTT. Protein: CASSKAQGTGNTIYF.

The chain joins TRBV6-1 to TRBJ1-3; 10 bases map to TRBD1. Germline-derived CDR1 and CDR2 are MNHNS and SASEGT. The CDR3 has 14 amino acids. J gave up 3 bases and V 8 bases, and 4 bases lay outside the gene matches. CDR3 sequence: CASLDRGHGNTIYF. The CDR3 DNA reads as TGTGCCAGCCTTGACAGGGGGCATGGAAACACCATATATTTT.

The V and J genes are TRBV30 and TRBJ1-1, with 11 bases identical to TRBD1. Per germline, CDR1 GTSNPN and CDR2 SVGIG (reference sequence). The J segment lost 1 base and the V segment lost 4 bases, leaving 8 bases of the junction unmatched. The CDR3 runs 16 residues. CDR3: CAWKRGTGGWNTEAFF. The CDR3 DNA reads TGTGCCTGGAAAAGAGGGACAGGGGGTTGGAACACTGAAGCTTTCTTT.

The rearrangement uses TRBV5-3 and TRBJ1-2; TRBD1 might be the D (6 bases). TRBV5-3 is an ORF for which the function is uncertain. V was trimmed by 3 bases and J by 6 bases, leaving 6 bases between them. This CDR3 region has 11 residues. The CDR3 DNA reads TGTGCCAGAAGCTCAGGGGATGGCTACACCTTC. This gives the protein CARSSGDGYTF.

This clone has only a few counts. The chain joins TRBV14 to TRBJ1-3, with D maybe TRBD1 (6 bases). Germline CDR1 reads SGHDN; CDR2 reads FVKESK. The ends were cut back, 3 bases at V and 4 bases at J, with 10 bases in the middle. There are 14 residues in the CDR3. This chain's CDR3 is CASSHRGTGNTIYF. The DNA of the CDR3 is TGTGCCAGCAGCCATAGGGGGACCGGAAACACCATATATTTT.

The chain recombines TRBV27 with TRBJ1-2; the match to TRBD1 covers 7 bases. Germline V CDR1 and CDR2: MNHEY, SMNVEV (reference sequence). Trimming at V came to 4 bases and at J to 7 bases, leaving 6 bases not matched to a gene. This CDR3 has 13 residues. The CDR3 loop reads CASSSTGAGGYTF. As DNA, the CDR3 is TGTGCCAGCAGTTCCACAGGGGCGGGTGGCTACACCTTC.

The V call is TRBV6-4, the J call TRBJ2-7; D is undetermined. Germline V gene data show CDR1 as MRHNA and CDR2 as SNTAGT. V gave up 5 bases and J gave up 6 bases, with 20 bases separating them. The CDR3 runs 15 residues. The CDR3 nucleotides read TGTGCCAGCAGTTATTCCCGTGGGCTACCCAGCGAGCAGTACTTC. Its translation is CASSYSRGLPSEQYF.

For the CDR3, the DNA is TGTGCCAGCAGCTTATTACCTAGCGGGATACCTAATCCCTACGAGCAGTACTTC. This sequence encodes CASSLLPSGIPNPYEQYF. The rearrangement links TRBV7-2 to TRBJ2-7; TRBD2 matches at 9 bases. V was pared by 2 bases and J by 2 bases, with 13 bases of the junction left unmatched. This CDR3 has 18 residues. Per germline, CDR1 SGHTA and CDR2 FQGNSA.

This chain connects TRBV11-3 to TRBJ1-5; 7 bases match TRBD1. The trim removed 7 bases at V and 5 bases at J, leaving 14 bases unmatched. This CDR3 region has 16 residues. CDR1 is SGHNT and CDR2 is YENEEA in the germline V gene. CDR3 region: CASIYWATGKYQPQHF. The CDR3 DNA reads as TGTGCCAGCATCTACTGGGCGACAGGGAAATATCAGCCCCAGCATTTT.

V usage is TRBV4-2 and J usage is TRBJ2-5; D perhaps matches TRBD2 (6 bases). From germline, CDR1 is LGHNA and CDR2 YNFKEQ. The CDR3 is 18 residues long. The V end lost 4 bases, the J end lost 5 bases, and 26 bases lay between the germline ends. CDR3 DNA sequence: TGTGCCAGCAGCCGAGAGGCCCTAGGAGGGGTTGAGGCGGAGACCCAGTACTTC. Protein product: CASSREALGGVEAETQYF.

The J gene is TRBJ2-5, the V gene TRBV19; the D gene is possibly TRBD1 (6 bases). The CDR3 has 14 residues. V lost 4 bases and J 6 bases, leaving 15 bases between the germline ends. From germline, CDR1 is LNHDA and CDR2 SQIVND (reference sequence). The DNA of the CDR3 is TGTGCCAGTAGTAGGGCGTCAGGGGAAAAGACCCAGTACTTC. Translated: CASSRASGEKTQYF.

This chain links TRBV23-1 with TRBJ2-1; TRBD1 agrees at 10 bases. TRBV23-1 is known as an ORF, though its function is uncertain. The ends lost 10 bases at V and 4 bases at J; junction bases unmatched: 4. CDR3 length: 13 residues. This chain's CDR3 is CATRDRGYNEQFF. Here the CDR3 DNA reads TGCGCCACCCGGGACAGGGGTTACAATGAGCAGTTCTTC.

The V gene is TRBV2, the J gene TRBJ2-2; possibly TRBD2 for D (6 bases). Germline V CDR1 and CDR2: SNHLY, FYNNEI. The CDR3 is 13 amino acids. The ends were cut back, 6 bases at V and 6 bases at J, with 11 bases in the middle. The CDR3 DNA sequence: TGTGCCAGCAGGTGGAGGGGTGCCGGGGAGCTGTTTTTT. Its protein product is CASRWRGAGELFF.

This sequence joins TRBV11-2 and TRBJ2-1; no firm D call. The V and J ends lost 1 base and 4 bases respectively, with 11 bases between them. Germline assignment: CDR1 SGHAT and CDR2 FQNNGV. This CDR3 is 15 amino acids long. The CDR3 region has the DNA TGTGCCAGCAGCTTAGCGGGTGGGTTTTACAATGAGCAGTTCTTC. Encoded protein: CASSLAGGFYNEQFF. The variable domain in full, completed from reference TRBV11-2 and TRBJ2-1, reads EAGVAQSPRYKIIEKRQSVAFWCNPISGHATLYWYQQILGQGPKLLIQFQNNGVVDDSQLPKDRFSAERLKGVDSTLKIQPAKLEDSAVYLCASSLAGGFYNEQFFGPGTRLTVL.

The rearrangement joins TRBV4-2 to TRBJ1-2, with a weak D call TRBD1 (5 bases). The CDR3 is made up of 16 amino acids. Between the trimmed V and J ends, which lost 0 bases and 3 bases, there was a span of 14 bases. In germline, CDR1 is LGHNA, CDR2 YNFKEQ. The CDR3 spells CASSQDRSTAHYGYTF. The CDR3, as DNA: TGTGCCAGCAGCCAAGATCGATCGACAGCCCACTATGGCTACACCTTC.

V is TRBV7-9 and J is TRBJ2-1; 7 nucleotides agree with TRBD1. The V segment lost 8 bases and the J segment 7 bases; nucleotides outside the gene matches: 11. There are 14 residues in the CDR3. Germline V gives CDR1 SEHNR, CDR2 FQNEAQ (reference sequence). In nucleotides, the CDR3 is TGTGCCAGCCAGGGGGACAGTAGTCTGAATGAGCAGTTCTTC. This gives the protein CASQGDSSLNEQFF.

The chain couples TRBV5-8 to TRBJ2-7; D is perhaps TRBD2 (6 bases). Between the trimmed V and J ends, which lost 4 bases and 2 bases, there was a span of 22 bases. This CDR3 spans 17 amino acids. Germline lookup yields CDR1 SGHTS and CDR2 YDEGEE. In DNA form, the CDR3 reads TGTGCCAGCAGCCAAGATTGGGGCGGGGCGAGCGCCTACGAGCAGTACTTC. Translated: CASSQDWGGASAYEQYF.

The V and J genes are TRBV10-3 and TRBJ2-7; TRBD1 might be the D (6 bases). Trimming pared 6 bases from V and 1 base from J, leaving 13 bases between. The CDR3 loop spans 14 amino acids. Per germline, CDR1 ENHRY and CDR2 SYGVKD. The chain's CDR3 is CAISPQGYSYEQYF. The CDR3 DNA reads TGTGCCATCAGCCCACAGGGCTATTCCTACGAGCAGTACTTC.

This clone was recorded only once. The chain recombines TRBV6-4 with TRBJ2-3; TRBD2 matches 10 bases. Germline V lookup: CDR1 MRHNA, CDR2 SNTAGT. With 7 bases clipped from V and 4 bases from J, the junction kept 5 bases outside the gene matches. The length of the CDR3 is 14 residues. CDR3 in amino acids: CASKKREGSDTQYF. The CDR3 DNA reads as TGTGCCAGCAAAAAGCGGGAGGGGTCAGATACGCAGTATTTT.

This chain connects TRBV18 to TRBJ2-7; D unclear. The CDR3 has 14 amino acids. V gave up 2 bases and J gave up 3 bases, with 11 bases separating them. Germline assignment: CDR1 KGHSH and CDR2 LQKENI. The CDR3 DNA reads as TGTGCCAGCTCACCAAGGCAGGTCAGCTACGAGCAGTACTTC. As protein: CASSPRQVSYEQYF.

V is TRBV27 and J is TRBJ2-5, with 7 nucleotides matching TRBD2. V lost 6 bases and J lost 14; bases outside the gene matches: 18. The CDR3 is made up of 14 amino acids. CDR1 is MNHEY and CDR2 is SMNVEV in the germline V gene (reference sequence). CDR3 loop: CASSLGDGGSPCYF. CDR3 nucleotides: TGTGCCAGCAGCCTCGGCGATGGCGGGAGCCCGTGTTACTTC.

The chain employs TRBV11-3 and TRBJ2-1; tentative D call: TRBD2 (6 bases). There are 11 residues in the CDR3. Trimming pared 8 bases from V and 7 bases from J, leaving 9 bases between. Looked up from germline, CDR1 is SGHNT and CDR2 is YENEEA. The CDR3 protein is CASRGSNEQFF. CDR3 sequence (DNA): TGTGCCAGCCGGGGGAGTAATGAGCAGTTCTTC.